The 19 T cell receptor beta chains below all came from one sample that was sequenced in a study of naive and memory T cell subsets (dated by TCRdb to between 2016 and 2019). The method behind the library was UMI-ligation and nested PCR. The sequencer listed for this sample is Illumina MiSeq. The beta constant-region primer was an equimolar mix of two oligonucleotides covering both TRBC1 and TRBC2. TCRdb redid the processing of the public reads, applying fastp at Q25 and MiXCR, and retained in-frame beta chains. Every CDR3 protein is listed once, alongside the most common genes and DNA of its rows. For this sample there are some 4,500 distinct CDR3 sequences; about 7% appear just once. The ten largest make up approximately 83% of the sample. The sequenced sample was CD4+ TEMRA cells from blood. Taken with the paper, the label for cell subset or site translates to: effector memory re-expressing CD45RA, CD45RA+ CD27-. These TCRs come from a human donor in good health.

This clonotype has a count of ten or more. The rearrangement uses TRBV19 and TRBJ2-5; 14 positions match TRBD2. V was pared by 3 bases and J by 1 base, with 4 bases of the junction left unmatched. This CDR3 has 17 residues. The germline gives CDR1 LNHDA, CDR2 SQIVND (reference sequence). The CDR3 here is CASSIATSGRGQETQYF. The CDR3 coding sequence is TGTGCCAGTAGTATTGCGACTAGCGGGAGGGGCCAAGAGACCCAGTACTTC.

Points on this clonotype: A much more abundant neighbour one base away suggests this may be a read error. The chain carries TRBV7-9 and TRBJ1-3; D uncertain. This CDR3 spans 12 amino acids. Trimming took off 2 bases at V and 4 bases at J, with 3 bases between the two ends. From germline, CDR1 is SEHNR and CDR2 FQNEAQ (reference sequence). This CDR3 is CASSLNGNTIYF. In DNA, the CDR3 is TGTGCCAGCAGCTTAAACGGAAACACCATATATTTT.

Ten or more counts support this clonotype. V and J are TRBV27 and TRBJ1-1; D might be TRBD1 (5 bases). Germline CDR1 is MNHEY and CDR2 is SMNVEV (reference sequence). Between the trimmed V and J ends, which lost 5 bases and 1 base, there was a span of 11 bases. The CDR3 covers 14 residues. This chain's CDR3 is CASSPPTANTEAFF. CDR3 DNA sequence: TGTGCCAGCAGTCCTCCGACAGCGAACACTGAAGCTTTCTTT.

The CDR3 spells CAWSVQGNQPQHF. The CDR3 bases are TGTGCCTGGAGTGTACAGGGGAACCAGCCCCAGCATTTT. The chain is built from TRBV30 and TRBJ1-5; 7 bases are shared with TRBD1. The CDR3 length is 13 residues. Germline CDR1 GTSNPN, CDR2 SVGIG (reference sequence). J was trimmed by 7 bases and V by 0 bases; bases with no gene match: 3.

This clonotype was detected ten times or more. V usage is TRBV18 and J usage is TRBJ2-5; D perhaps matches TRBD2 (6 bases). The germline gives CDR1 KGHSH, CDR2 LQKENI. The CDR3 sequence is 12 residues long. The V end was cut by 6 bases, the J end by 2 bases, with 7 bases between. CDR3 loop: CASSGGQETQYF. The CDR3 DNA follows: TGTGCCAGCTCTGGGGGGCAAGAGACCCAGTACTTC.

This clonotype was seen at least ten times. This CDR3 reads CASARVDYRDVLNAAFREQYF. CDR3 DNA sequence: TGTGCCAGCGCCCGAGTAGATTACAGGGATGTCCTAAACGCGGCGTTCCGAGAGCAGTACTTC. The V call is TRBV6-1, the J call TRBJ2-7; tentatively, D is TRBD1 (6 bases). V lost 8 bases to trimming and J lost 7 bases, with 42 bases between them. CDR3 length: 21 residues. Germline V gene sequence: CDR1 MNHNS, CDR2 SASEGT.

This chain joins TRBV19 and TRBJ1-5, with D tentatively TRBD1 (5 bases). V dropped 3 bases and J dropped 7 bases, with 16 bases sitting between them. The CDR3 has 15 residues. Per germline, CDR1 LNHDA and CDR2 SQIVND (reference sequence). The CDR3 coding sequence is TGTGCCAGTAGTATTGTGGGGGAATCGGAACAGCCCCAGCATTTT. Amino acid sequence: CASSIVGESEQPQHF.

The table lists this clonotype with a few counts. CDR3 loop: CASRTQGNYGYTF. The CDR3, as DNA: TGTGCCAGCAGAACACAGGGCAACTATGGCTACACCTTC. The genes are TRBV28 and TRBJ1-2; maybe TRBD1 (6 bases). Germline V gene data show CDR1 as MDHEN and CDR2 as SYDVKM. V lost 6 bases and J 2 bases, leaving 10 bases between the germline ends. This CDR3 has 13 amino acids.

This clonotype was seen many times. The V and J genes are TRBV28 and TRBJ2-3; 14 bases are shared with TRBD2. The CDR3 loop spans 17 amino acids. V was pared by 5 bases and J by 2 bases, with 6 bases of the junction left unmatched. From germline, CDR1 is MDHEN and CDR2 SYDVKM. The DNA of the CDR3 is TGTGCCAGCAGTGGCGGGGGACTAGCGGGAGCCACAGATACGCAGTATTTT. Protein sequence: CASSGGGLAGATDTQYF.

This clonotype was observed many times. This chain links TRBV6-6 with TRBJ2-7; D is ambiguous. The V end lost 0 bases, the J end lost 0 bases, and 6 bases lay between the germline ends. This CDR3 spans 14 amino acids. Germline CDR1 is MNHNY and CDR2 is SVGAGI (reference sequence). The CDR3 sequence is CASSYSGSSYEQYF. DNA for the CDR3: TGTGCCAGCAGTTACTCGGGCAGCTCCTACGAGCAGTACTTC.

This clonotype was counted ten times or more. The chain joins TRBV20-1 to TRBJ2-7; unclear D gene. Germline V gene data show CDR1 as DFQATT and CDR2 as SNEGSKA (reference sequence). Trimming removed 3 bases at V and 5 bases at J, with 14 bases between. This CDR3 region has 13 residues. Written as DNA, the CDR3 is TGCAGTGCTAGTCGAGAATATCGCCACGAGCAGTACTTC. Amino acid sequence: CSASREYRHEQYF.

This clonotype appeared a few times. The genes are TRBV6-5 and TRBJ2-3; 9 nucleotides agree with TRBD2. Germline CDR1 MNHEY, CDR2 SVGAGI. J gave up 1 base and V 5 bases, and 4 bases lay outside the gene matches. The CDR3 covers 15 residues. The CDR3 coding sequence is TGTGCCAGCAGTCCCTTAGCGGGGGGCACAGATACGCAGTATTTT. This codes for CASSPLAGGTDTQYF.

The rearrangement joins TRBV18 to TRBJ1-4; D gene ambiguous. CDR1 KGHSH and CDR2 LQKENI come from the germline V gene. This CDR3 is 19 amino acids long. Trimming removed 3 bases from V and 2 bases from J, with 22 bases in between. As DNA, the CDR3 is TGTGCCAGCTCACCGACAATGACTGGAAAAGGGTCTACTAATGAAAAACTGTTTTTT. Translated: CASSPTMTGKGSTNEKLFF.

This clonotype was counted many times. The CDR3 DNA is TGTGCCAGCAGTCGTCCAGGGTTAGATACGCAGTATTTT. Amino acids: CASSRPGLDTQYF. The chain recombines TRBV5-4 with TRBJ2-3; maybe TRBD1 (5 bases). Trimming took off 5 bases at V and 5 bases at J, with 12 bases between the two ends. This CDR3 is built from 13 residues. Per germline, CDR1 SGHNT and CDR2 YYREEE (reference sequence).

This clonotype has a count of ten or more. V is TRBV11-3 and J is TRBJ1-6; D not certain. Per germline, CDR1 SGHNT and CDR2 YENEEA. The CDR3 extends over 13 amino acids. V shed 5 bases and J shed 7 bases, with 9 bases lying between them. This CDR3 reads CASSRGRNSPLHF. The CDR3 coding sequence is TGTGCCAGCAGCCGAGGGAGGAATTCACCCCTCCACTTT. Based on the CDR3 plus reference TRBV11-3 and TRBJ1-6, the full variable domain is EAGVVQSPRYKIIEKKQPVAFWCNPISGHNTLYWYLQNLGQGPELLIRYENEEAVDDSQLPKDRFSAERLKGVDSTLKIQPAELGDSAVYLCASSRGRNSPLHFGNGTRLTVT.

This clonotype was picked up many times. CDR3 DNA sequence: TGTGCCAGCAGCCCATGGGGTCTAGCGGGGCCAAACGGGGATACGCAGTATTTT. This codes for CASSPWGLAGPNGDTQYF. The chain combines TRBV5-4 with TRBJ2-3; TRBD2 agrees at 9 bases. Germline loops: CDR1 SGHNT, CDR2 YYREEE (reference sequence). The CDR3 is 18 amino acids. V trimming: 4 bases; J trimming: 6 bases; junction bases outside the gene matches: 18.

The table lists this clonotype with a few counts. The chain employs TRBV12-3 or TRBV12-4 and TRBJ2-2, with no clear D. Between the trimmed V and J ends, which lost 6 bases and 6 bases, there was a span of 8 bases. This CDR3 is built from 12 residues. Here the CDR3 DNA reads TGTGCCAGCAGCCGGCGCCCCGGGGAGCTGTTTTTT. Translating it yields CASSRRPGELFF.

The chain couples TRBV4-3 to TRBJ2-7; TRBD1 aligns across 8 bases. Looked up from germline, CDR1 is LGHNA and CDR2 is YSLEER. The junction had 4 bases not matched to a gene; V was cut back by 2 bases and J by 7 bases. The CDR3 consists of 13 residues. DNA for the CDR3: TGCGCCAGCAGCCAACGGACAGGGCGAGAGCAGTACTTC. Protein: CASSQRTGREQYF.

By sample fraction, this clonotype is medium-sized (0.01 to 0.1%). The J gene is TRBJ2-6, the V gene TRBV10-3; tentative D call: TRBD1 (6 bases). The V gene's germline CDR1 is ENHRY and CDR2 SYGVKD. The length of the CDR3 is 13 residues. V was clipped by 9 bases and J by 3 bases, with 9 bases between them. CDR3: CAIAGDGANVLTF. The CDR3, as DNA: TGTGCCATAGCAGGGGATGGGGCCAACGTCCTGACTTTC.